This T cell receptor beta chain was recovered during a study of T cell responses to AZD1222 COVID-19 vaccine. Study observations and caveats: It should be noted that donors were predominantly white British and more often female, and clonal diversity was possibly underestimated. Baseline seropositivity occurred in only 5 to 7 AZD1222 recipients. A reported finding is that nearly half of spike-specific TCRs target unmutated variant regions.

Comment on this clone: The antigen is not known.

TCRdb's copy holds only in-frame clones and misses some; the assay was immunoSEQ multiplex PCR. The table lists more than 85,000 clones, 80% to 90% of them singletons. The CDR3 consists of 16 residues. From germline, CDR1 is SGHTA and CDR2 FQGTGA. Trimming took 5 bases from V and 5 from J, leaving 18 bases between them. The clonotype was recovered from an adult in good health. The genes are TRBV7-3 and TRBJ2-2; either TRBD1 or TRBD2 may fit D (6 bases each). Material: peripheral blood, obtained on day 0 of AZD1222 vaccination. This CDR3 reads CASSPRGPPQTGELFF. The CDR3 DNA is TGTGCCAGCAGCCCCCGGGGGCCCCCTCAGACCGGGGAGCTGTTTTTT. Together with reference TRBV7-3 and TRBJ2-2, the CDR3 gives the full variable domain: GAGVSQTPSNKVTEKGKYVELRCDPISGHTALYWYRQSLGQGPEFLIYFQGTGAADDSGLPNDRFFAVRPEGSVSTLKIQRTERGDSAVYLCASSPRGPPQTGELFFGEGSRLTVL.